Shown below are 12 T cell receptor beta chains from a single sample sequenced in a study of early T cells in non-severe SARS-CoV-2 infection. TCRdb independently ran MiXCR on the 5' RACE reads; one entry per CDR3 protein. The sample lists over 90,000 distinct CDR3 sequences, roughly 14% occurring once. The sequenced material came from whole blood. These receptors all come from an adult who was a healthcare worker with PCR-confirmed SARS-CoV-2 infection or an uninfected control (not recorded which).

V gene TRBV28 combines with J gene TRBJ1-2; 12 positions agree with TRBD1. The V segment lost 7 bases and the J segment 7 bases; nucleotides outside the gene matches: 13. Germline loops: CDR1 MDHEN, CDR2 SYDVKM. The CDR3 runs 16 residues. CDR3: CASIHPGQGAPGGYTF. In DNA form, the CDR3 reads TGTGCCAGCATTCATCCGGGACAGGGGGCGCCAGGTGGCTACACCTTC.

This clonotype occurred many times. One end of the junction varies from germline; a read error may be responsible. CDR3 nucleotides: TGTGCCAGCAGCGTAGCGGGAGTGGGGCCAGATACGCAGTATTTT. This codes for CASSVAGVGPDTQYF. This sequence joins TRBV7-2 and TRBJ2-3; 9 bases map to TRBD2. In germline, CDR1 is SGHTA, CDR2 FQGNSA. This CDR3 has 15 residues. Supplemented by reference TRBV7-2 and TRBJ2-3, the full variable domain reads GAGVSQSPSNKVTEKGKDVELRCDPISGHTALYWYRQSLGQGLEFLIYFQGNSAPDKSGLPSDRFSAERTGGSVSTLTIQRTQQEDSAVYLCASSVAGVGPDTQYFGPGTRLTVL.

This clonotype was counted between two and nine times. The rearrangement uses TRBV4-1 and TRBJ1-1, with no clear D. V lost 0 bases, J lost 4 bases, and 6 bases lay in between. The CDR3 totals 13 residues. In germline, CDR1 is MGHRA, CDR2 YSYEKL. The CDR3 DNA is TGCGCCAGCAGCCAAGATCGGTTCACTGAAGCTTTCTTT. Protein: CASSQDRFTEAFF.

This clonotype has more than one count but fewer than ten. V gene TRBV20-1 combines with J gene TRBJ2-3, with D possibly matching TRBD2 (5 bases). Germline V CDR1 and CDR2: DFQATT, SNEGSKA (reference sequence). The germline V and J ends were trimmed by 6 bases and 5 bases, with 18 bases remaining between them. This CDR3 has 14 residues. The CDR3 sequence is CSATPASRGDTQYF. CDR3 sequence (DNA): TGCAGTGCCACCCCGGCTAGCCGGGGAGATACGCAGTATTTT.

This clonotype was seen at least ten times. This rearrangement joins TRBV28 to TRBJ2-7, with 10 nucleotides matching TRBD2. J lost 2 bases, V lost 5 bases, and 12 bases had no gene match. The CDR3 is made up of 17 amino acids. Germline V gene sequence: CDR1 MDHEN, CDR2 SYDVKM. The CDR3 DNA sequence: TGTGCCAGCAGTAAACCAGCGGGAGGGTACCGTACCTACGAGCAGTACTTC. Protein sequence: CASSKPAGGYRTYEQYF.

This clonotype was seen a handful of times. The gene calls are TRBV27 and TRBJ2-7; D unresolved. The CDR3 is 14 amino acids. CDR1 and CDR2 from the germline V gene are MNHEY and SMNVEV (reference sequence). Between the trimmed V and J ends, which lost 4 bases and 4 bases, there was a span of 14 bases. CDR3 region: CASSSLGLPYEQYF. Here the CDR3 DNA reads TGTGCCAGCAGTTCCCTAGGTTTGCCTTACGAGCAGTACTTC.

The chain carries TRBV6-6 and TRBJ2-1; 13 bases are shared with TRBD2. CDR1 is MNHNY and CDR2 is SVGAGI in the germline V gene (reference sequence). V dropped 6 bases and J dropped 4; count of bases not matched to a gene: 0. The CDR3 extends over 14 amino acids. The chain's CDR3 is CASRLAGGYNEQFF. CDR3 in DNA: TGTGCCAGCAGACTAGCGGGAGGGTACAATGAGCAGTTCTTC.

This clonotype was seen repeatedly, ten times or more. The chain joins TRBV10-3 to TRBJ2-1; 7 bases are shared with TRBD1. CDR3 length equals 18 residues. In germline, CDR1 is ENHRY, CDR2 SYGVKD. The V segment lost 3 bases and the J segment 1 base; nucleotides outside the gene matches: 12. The CDR3 nucleotides are TGTGCCATCAGTGATTTGGGAACCGGGACAGATTCCTACAATGAGCAGTTCTTC. This sequence encodes CAISDLGTGTDSYNEQFF.

This rearrangement joins TRBV20-1 to TRBJ2-3; perhaps TRBD2 as D (5 bases). V lost 3 bases and J lost 5, with 15 bases in between. This CDR3 spans 14 amino acids. Germline V gene sequence: CDR1 DFQATT, CDR2 SNEGSKA (reference sequence). The CDR3 is CSASLSGPEDTQYF. CDR3 in DNA: TGCAGTGCTAGTCTAAGCGGACCCGAAGATACGCAGTATTTT.

Worth noting for this clonotype: One end of the junction does not line up with germline, which may come from a read error. V and J are TRBV7-2 and TRBJ2-7, with D possibly being TRBD1 (5 bases). The CDR3 has 15 residues. In germline, CDR1 is SGHTA, CDR2 FQGNSA. CDR3 nucleotide sequence: TGTGTCAGCAGCCTGAACCAGGGCCCCTCCTACGAGCAGTACTTC. It translates to CVSSLNQGPSYEQYF.

The gene calls are TRBV6-6 and TRBJ1-4, with 8 bases that match TRBD1. This CDR3 region has 13 residues. The junction had 1 base not matched to a gene; V was cut back by 3 bases and J by 7 bases. Germline assignment: CDR1 MNHNY and CDR2 SVGAGI (reference sequence). The CDR3 region has the DNA TGTGCCAGCAGTTATGGGACAGGTGAAAAACTGTTTTTT. Translation gives CASSYGTGEKLFF.

This clonotype was seen more than once but under ten times. V gene TRBV9 combines with J gene TRBJ2-7; D gene unclear. The germline CDR1 and CDR2 sequences are SGDLS and YYNGEE. V was shortened by 0 bases and J by 2 bases, with 18 bases between the two germline ends. The CDR3 length is 17 residues. The DNA of the CDR3 is TGTGCCAGCAGCGTAGGTCCCAGTCTTGTCCCCACCTACGAGCAGTACTTC. Residues: CASSVGPSLVPTYEQYF.